This T cell receptor beta chain was sequenced during a study of cytomegalovirus exposure and HLA in healthy donors (dated by TCRdb to the late 2010s). At the level of the whole study: According to a later analysis, the approximately 130 validation repertoires were produced on the same platform as the roughly 600 repertoires of the first cohort. Besides the first cohort of 666 subjects, a separate validation cohort made up of 120 different subjects was used. The aim of the study was to test whether cataloging public T cell receptors could identify signatures of past pathogen exposure. High-throughput TCR immunosequencing, statistical association of individual TCRs with disease status, and machine learning were combined to predict cytomegalovirus infection status. Broader findings and caveats from the paper: In vitro tests confirmed that a few of the cytomegalovirus-associated TCR beta chains recognize cytomegalovirus antigens. Most TCR sequences were observed very rarely across donors, whereas some public TCRs were present in many individuals. The validation cohort had no HLA typing available for a later analysis, so co-occurrence within that cohort was assessed over all 120 or so repertoires. In both the original and validation cohorts, the classifier was reported to diagnose cytomegalovirus status with high specificity and sensitivity. In the study, about 150 TCR beta chains were listed as associated with cytomegalovirus. Of the cluster scores, about 94% were above 0 in a later analysis, which found that TCRs clustered in the first cohort also tended to co-occur in the approximately 130 validation repertoires. According to the authors, the approach could potentially be generalized to other disease states and immunological phenotypes.

About this clone itself: Its antigen remains unidentified. There are no base qualities to consult, and no much larger clone falls within one base.

The donors were included in the validation cohort of 120 subjects, a group kept apart from the roughly 680-subject first cohort. Libraries were prepared through the immunoSEQ multiplex PCR assay. On the study's bioinformatics: To diagnose cytomegalovirus status from the catalog of TCR beta chain sequences, a statistical classification framework was built. In its TCRdb copy, this immuneACCESS table keeps in-frame sequences only and misses some clones. Where compared with another copy, unresolved V genes explain less than half of these, and the others have no known cause. That table is the source of V, J and clone size, and D and trimming were worked out from the DNA. For this sample there are 150,000 to 200,000 clones; 85% appear just once. The ten largest account for roughly 15% of the sample. The TCR originated in a man between 18 and 29 years old in good health and CMV-seropositive. What was sequenced was PBMCs.

The sequence in DNA is TGTGCCAGCAGTTCCCCCGCCCAGGTTCTTGATGGCTACACCTTC. This codes for CASSSPAQVLDGYTF. The rearranged segments are TRBV28 and TRBJ1-2, with the D gene not clear enough to name. From the cysteine up to the phenylalanine, the CDR3 has a length of 15 residues. The kept DNA is CDR3 alone, 45 bases in frame from the first base. CDR1 MDHEN and CDR2 SYDVKM are derived from the germline V gene. V and J lose 4 bases and 6 bases, and a span of 18 bases separates them.